These T cell receptor beta chains were read from a single sample in a study of T-cell reconstitution after alpha-beta-depleted transplantation in children. TCRdb re-analysed the PCR reads in MiXCR, keeping a single row per CDR3 protein. This table has about 540,000 distinct CDR3 sequences, 15% to 20% appearing once. Sequenced here: PBMCs from the stem cell graft donor, sampled from the stem cell graft. The receptors stem from a human donor who donated a stem cell graft to a child with acute lymphoblastic leukemia. Each CDR3 is given with its conserved first and last residue. A D gene is named only where the DNA matches it firmly. Expanded clones are given a class, and other clones once, few, many or no size at all.

>TRBV12-3/TRBV12-4|TRBD2|TRBJ2-1|few
TGTGCCAGCAGCCGACTAGCGGGAGGTGAGCAGTTCTTC
CASSRLAGGEQFF
>TRBV27|.|TRBJ2-5|.
TGTGCCAGCAGTTTCGTGGGGGCGGGAGAGACCCAGTACTTC
CASSFVGAGETQYF
>TRBV4-1|TRBD2|TRBJ2-7|.
TGCGCCAGCAGCCACTCTAGCGGGAGCGGCTACGAGCAGTACTTC
CASSHSSGSGYEQYF
>TRBV19|TRBD2|TRBJ2-2|few
TGTGCCAGTAGTTGGGGGGGTTCCGGGGAGCTGTTTTTT
CASSWGGSGELFF
>TRBV14|.|TRBJ2-7|.
TGTGCCAGCAGCCAAGGATCAGGGAAGAAGTACTTC
CASSQGSGKKYF
>TRBV12-3/TRBV12-4|.|TRBJ2-7|.
TGTGCCAGCAGTCCACCGTCAGGGGTAACGGCGTACGAGCAGTACTTC
CASSPPSGVTAYEQYF
>TRBV5-1|TRBD1|TRBJ1-5|few
TGCGCCAGCAGCTTGGCCCCGGACAGGGGTTATCAGCCCCAGCATTTT
CASSLAPDRGYQPQHF
>TRBV10-1|TRBD2|TRBJ2-5|few
TGCGCCAGCAGTGAGTCGGGACTAGCTGAAGAGACCCAGTACTTC
CASSESGLAEETQYF
>TRBV4-1|TRBD2|TRBJ2-5|few
TGCGCCAGCAGCCAGCCGGGACTAGCGAATCAAGAGACCCAGTACTTC
CASSQPGLANQETQYF
>TRBV20-1|.|TRBJ2-3|.
TGCTGTGCTATCGCTGAGGGGAGCCTTAACACAGATACGCAGTATTTT
CCAIAEGSLNTDTQYF
>TRBV7-3|TRBD2|TRBJ2-3|.
TGTGCCAGCAGCTTAACGCTAGCGGCAACCACAGATACGCAGTATTTT
CASSLTLAATTDTQYF
>TRBV5-6|TRBD2|TRBJ2-1|few
TGTGCCAGCAGCTTGGGGCTAGCGGGAGGGCGGGATGAGCAGTTCTTC
CASSLGLAGGRDEQFF
>TRBV20-1|TRBD1|TRBJ2-3|many
TGCAGTGCGCCCGACAGGGGGCAACGCACAGATACGCAGTATTTT
CSAPDRGQRTDTQYF
>TRBV6-5|.|TRBJ2-1|.
TGTGCCAGCAGTTACTCGACCCTAAACCCAGGCGATGAGCAGTTCTTC
CASSYSTLNPGDEQFF
>TRBV30|.|TRBJ1-6|.
TGTGCCTGGATACCCGGACAGTTGAACTCACCCCTCCACTTT
CAWIPGQLNSPLHF
>TRBV7-9|TRBD1|TRBJ1-1|few
TGTGCCAGCAGCTCAGGGGGCTCCTACACTGAAGCTTTCTTT
CASSSGGSYTEAFF
>TRBV12-3/TRBV12-4|.|TRBJ1-1|.
TGTGCCAGCAGTTTCCCGGGACAAGGGCTTACTGAAGCTTTCTTT
CASSFPGQGLTEAFF
>TRBV2|TRBD2|TRBJ2-1|.
TGTGCCAGCAGAGCTCCTCCCGGGGGGGAGGCGTTCTTC
CASRAPPGGEAFF
>TRBV5-1|.|TRBJ2-1|few
TGCGCCAGCAGCAAACGCCAACAGGGTTTCTCCTACAATGAGCAGTTCTTC
CASSKRQQGFSYNEQFF
>TRBV4-1|.|TRBJ2-7|.
TGCGCCAGCAGCCAAGGTGATTTCGACAGACGTTGTGGCTACGAGCAGTACTTC
CASSQGDFDRRCGYEQYF
>TRBV5-1|TRBD1|TRBJ2-7|.
TGCGCCAGCAGCTTTGAAGGGGGCACGGGGGAGCAGTACTTC
CASSFEGGTGEQYF
>TRBV20-1|TRBD2|TRBJ2-7|.
TGCAGTGCTAGGCATCTAGCGGGAGGGCCCTTGAGCTCCTACGAGCAGTACTTC
CSARHLAGGPLSSYEQYF
>TRBV7-8|.|TRBJ2-1|.
TGTGCCAGCAGCGCGGGACAGAGGAACGCCTACAATGAGCAGTTCTTC
CASSAGQRNAYNEQFF
>TRBV18|TRBD1|TRBJ1-2|few
TGTGCCAGCTCACCACCGGGACAGCTCGGGAGCTACACCTTC
CASSPPGQLGSYTF
>TRBV3-1|.|TRBJ2-5|few
TGTGCCAGCAGCCAGGGCTGGGAGACCCAGTACTTC
CASSQGWETQYF